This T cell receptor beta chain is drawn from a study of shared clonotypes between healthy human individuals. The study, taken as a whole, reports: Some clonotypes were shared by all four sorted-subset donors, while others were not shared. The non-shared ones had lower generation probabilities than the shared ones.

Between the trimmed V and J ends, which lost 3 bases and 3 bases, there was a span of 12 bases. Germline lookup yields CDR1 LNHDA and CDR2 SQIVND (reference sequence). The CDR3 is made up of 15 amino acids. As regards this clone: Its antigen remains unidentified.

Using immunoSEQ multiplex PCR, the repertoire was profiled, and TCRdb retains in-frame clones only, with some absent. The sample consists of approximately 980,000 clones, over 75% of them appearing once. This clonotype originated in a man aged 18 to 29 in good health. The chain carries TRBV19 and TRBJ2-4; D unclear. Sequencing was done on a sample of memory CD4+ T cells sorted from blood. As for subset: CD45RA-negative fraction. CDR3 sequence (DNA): TGTGCCAGTAGTATTACCGAACACTACAAAAACATTCAGTACTTC. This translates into CASSITEHYKNIQYF.